A single sample gave rise to the 17 T cell receptor beta chains below, sequenced in a study of human versus mouse CDR3 diversity and MHC coevolution. The table came from immunoSEQ multiplex PCR; TCRdb's copy has only in-frame clones and leaves some out. Of tens of thousands of clones listed, approximately 92% are singletons. The sequenced sample consisted of naive CD4+ T cells from blood. Subset specified: CD45RO-negative CD62L-positive naive CD4 T cells. The receptors here all came from a person between 25 and 75 years old in good health.

Only a few counts were recorded for this clone. The chain links TRBV19 to TRBJ2-7; 7 bases agree with TRBD1. This CDR3 region has 14 residues. Germline V gives CDR1 LNHDA, CDR2 SQIVND (reference sequence). The J segment lost 4 bases and the V segment lost 5 bases, leaving 8 bases of the junction unmatched. CDR3 residues: CASSVGTVPYEQYF. Written as DNA, the CDR3 is TGTGCCAGTAGTGTCGGGACAGTCCCTTACGAGCAGTACTTC. The full variable domain, with the rest looked up from reference TRBV19 and TRBJ2-7, is DGGITQSPKYLFRKEGQNVTLSCEQNLNHDAMYWYRQDPGQGLRLIYYSQIVNDFQKGDIAEGYSVSREKKESFPLTVTSAQKNPTAFYLCASSVGTVPYEQYFGPGTRLTVT.

V gene TRBV7-2 combines with J gene TRBJ2-7, with TRBD2 identical over 14 bases. The ends lost 4 bases at V and 9 bases at J; junction bases unmatched: 14. Looked up from germline, CDR1 is SGHTA and CDR2 is FQGNSA. This CDR3 spans 17 amino acids. CDR3 loop: CASSSGLAGAATLRQYF. The CDR3, as DNA: TGTGCCAGCAGCTCGGGACTAGCGGGGGCGGCGACGCTTAGGCAGTACTTC.

The rearrangement joins TRBV4-2 to TRBJ1-5; D is uncertain. The germline V gene has CDR1 LGHNA and CDR2 YNFKEQ. V lost 1 base to trimming and J lost 7 bases, with 11 bases between them. The CDR3 has 14 amino acids. CDR3 DNA sequence: TGTGCCAGCAGCCAAGTTGTGGGAGAACAGCCCCAGCATTTT. Encoded protein: CASSQVVGEQPQHF.

This clone was seen only once. The rearrangement joins TRBV29-1 to TRBJ1-1; D call uncertain. This CDR3 spans 13 amino acids. Trimming shortened V by 7 bases and J by 0 bases, and 12 bases separated the two germline ends. CDR1 is SQVTM and CDR2 is ANQGSEA in the germline V gene. CDR3 region: CSGSGFMNTEAFF. In DNA, the CDR3 is TGCAGCGGATCAGGTTTTATGAACACTGAAGCTTTCTTT.

This chain joins TRBV18 and TRBJ1-1; 7 positions agree with TRBD1. The CDR3 consists of 15 residues. Germline-derived CDR1 and CDR2 are KGHSH and LQKENI. With V trimmed by 1 base and J by 4 bases, 6 bases remained unmatched. The CDR3 region is CASSPLKGASTEAFF. DNA of the CDR3: TGTGCCAGCTCACCACTAAAGGGGGCTAGCACTGAAGCTTTCTTT.

This rearrangement joins TRBV2 to TRBJ2-7, with D maybe TRBD1 (6 bases). The CDR3 extends over 14 amino acids. Deletions cut 8 bases from V and 2 bases from J, with 16 bases between. Germline-derived CDR1 and CDR2 are SNHLY and FYNNEI. CDR3 in DNA: TGTGCCAGCGGTAGGCCTGGACAGACCTACGAGCAGTACTTC. Protein sequence: CASGRPGQTYEQYF.

V usage is TRBV28 and J usage is TRBJ2-2; D is undetermined. Trimming removed 7 bases from V and 0 bases from J, with 9 bases in between. Germline V gene lookup returns CDR1 MDHEN and CDR2 SYDVKM. The CDR3 contains 14 residues. The CDR3 nucleotides read TGTGCCAGCACCAATTCCCCGAACACCGGGGAGCTGTTTTTT. Translated, it gives CASTNSPNTGELFF.

This clone was seen just once. The J gene is TRBJ2-7, the V gene TRBV9; maybe TRBD2 (6 bases). Looked up from germline, CDR1 is SGDLS and CDR2 is YYNGEE. V was clipped by 0 bases and J by 2 bases, with 9 bases between them. The CDR3 has 14 amino acids. The CDR3 loop reads CASSVGIAAYEQYF. The CDR3 nucleotides read TGTGCCAGCAGCGTAGGGATAGCGGCCTACGAGCAGTACTTC.

The V gene is TRBV9, the J gene TRBJ1-1; tentative D call: TRBD1 (6 bases). CDR1 is SGDLS, CDR2 YYNGEE, per germline. V lost 2 bases, J lost 4 bases, and 9 bases lay in between. The length of the CDR3 is 13 residues. This CDR3 is CASSVGQITEAFF. CDR3 nucleotides: TGTGCCAGCAGCGTCGGACAGATCACTGAAGCTTTCTTT.

This chain uses TRBV6-6 with TRBJ2-7, with D perhaps matching TRBD2 (7 bases). The V and J ends lost 5 bases and 6 bases respectively, with 17 bases between them. Germline V gene lookup returns CDR1 MNHNY and CDR2 SVGAGI (reference sequence). The CDR3 sequence is 14 residues long. The CDR3: CASSRIRGGAEQYF. CDR3 nucleotides: TGTGCCAGCAGTCGGATCAGGGGAGGGGCCGAGCAGTACTTC.

The chain couples TRBV10-1 to TRBJ1-1, with D possibly being TRBD1 (6 bases). Trimming took off 6 bases at V and 5 bases at J, with 10 bases between the two ends. The germline V gene encodes CDR1 WNHNN and CDR2 SYGVQD (reference sequence). The CDR3 runs to 12 residues. The CDR3 protein is CASRPGVTEAFF. The CDR3 region has the DNA TGCGCCAGCAGGCCAGGGGTGACTGAAGCTTTCTTT.

The V call is TRBV18, the J call TRBJ1-5, with TRBD1 matching over 7 bases. This CDR3 region has 13 residues. CDR1 and CDR2 from the germline V gene are KGHSH and LQKENI. Trimming cost V 6 bases and J 1 base; bases outside gene matches: 0. CDR3 nucleotides: TGTGCCAGCTCCAGGGGGAGCAATCAGCCCCAGCATTTT. This gives the protein CASSRGSNQPQHF.

V and J are TRBV6-5 and TRBJ2-5, with D unresolved. The germline V and J ends were trimmed by 0 bases and 4 bases, with 15 bases remaining between them. CDR3 size: 16 residues. The germline CDR1 and CDR2 sequences are MNHEY and SVGAGI. CDR3 amino acids: CASSYSTPKTGETQYF. CDR3 DNA sequence: TGTGCCAGCAGTTACTCGACCCCCAAAACGGGAGAGACCCAGTACTTC.

The gene calls are TRBV6-4 and TRBJ2-7; 11 bases fit TRBD1. V was pared by 6 bases and J by 2 bases, with 9 bases of the junction left unmatched. From germline, CDR1 is MRHNA and CDR2 SNTAGT. The length of the CDR3 is 16 residues. CDR3 protein: CASRPDRGLKAYEQYF. For the CDR3, the DNA is TGTGCCAGCAGGCCGGACAGGGGGCTAAAAGCCTACGAGCAGTACTTC.

The genes are TRBV5-4 and TRBJ1-2, with a weak D call TRBD1 (6 bases). Germline CDR1 SGHNT, CDR2 YYREEE (reference sequence). The CDR3 sequence is 13 residues long. V lost 4 bases to trimming and J lost 8 bases, with 15 bases between them. CDR3 DNA: TGTGCCAGCAGCCAGGACAGTTTGAGAGGCTACACCTTC. Translated: CASSQDSLRGYTF.

The chain employs TRBV19 and TRBJ2-7; TRBD2 matches at 8 bases. The CDR3 spans 17 residues. Unmatched junction bases numbered 13, after V lost 0 bases and J lost 6 bases. Germline loops: CDR1 LNHDA, CDR2 SQIVND (reference sequence). CDR3 sequence: CASSIDRNQREIPEQYF. Written as DNA, the CDR3 is TGTGCCAGTAGTATAGATAGAAACCAGCGGGAGATACCCGAGCAGTACTTC.

The V call is TRBV4-2, the J call TRBJ2-6, with D maybe TRBD2 (5 bases). The CDR3 has 14 amino acids. Germline assignment: CDR1 LGHNA and CDR2 YNFKEQ. Trimming removed 4 bases from V and 1 base from J, with 5 bases in between. The DNA for the CDR3 is TGTGCCAGCAGCCCGGGATCTGGGGCCAACGTCCTGACTTTC. It translates to CASSPGSGANVLTF.